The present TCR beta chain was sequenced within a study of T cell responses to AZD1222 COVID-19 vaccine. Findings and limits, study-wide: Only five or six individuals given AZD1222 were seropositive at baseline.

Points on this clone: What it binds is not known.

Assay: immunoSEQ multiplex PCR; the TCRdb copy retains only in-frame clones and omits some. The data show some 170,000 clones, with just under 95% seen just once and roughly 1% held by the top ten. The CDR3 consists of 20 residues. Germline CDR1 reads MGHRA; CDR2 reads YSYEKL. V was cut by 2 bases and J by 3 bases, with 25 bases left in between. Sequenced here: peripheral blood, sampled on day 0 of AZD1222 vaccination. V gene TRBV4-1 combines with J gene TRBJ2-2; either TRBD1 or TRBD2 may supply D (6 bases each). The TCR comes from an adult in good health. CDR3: CASSQKFGSVRGVDTGELFF. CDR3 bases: TGCGCCAGCAGCCAAAAGTTTGGGTCTGTTAGGGGGGTCGACACCGGGGAGCTGTTTTTT.